This record covers a single TCR beta chain. The CDR3 length is 13 residues. V lost 8 bases to trimming and J lost 5 bases; unmatched junction nucleotides: 5. Germline values: CDR1 SNHLY, CDR2 FYNNEI. A second PCR, run for about 6 to 11 cycles, used a sample-barcoded 5' primer plus a J-beta primer mix. TCRdb re-derived calls from the 5' RACE reads in MiXCR, one entry per CDR3 protein. This table has around 2 million distinct CDR3 sequences, 35% to 50% appearing once. The sample belongs to a study of blood T cells in healthy people across ages. The clonotype was recovered from a human donor in good health. The sample consisted of blood. The rearrangement links TRBV2 to TRBJ1-5; TRBD1 aligns across 8 bases. Written as DNA, the CDR3 is TGTGCCAGCGGGGGGACAGGTTATCAGCCCCAGCATTTT. The encoded protein is CASGGTGYQPQHF.